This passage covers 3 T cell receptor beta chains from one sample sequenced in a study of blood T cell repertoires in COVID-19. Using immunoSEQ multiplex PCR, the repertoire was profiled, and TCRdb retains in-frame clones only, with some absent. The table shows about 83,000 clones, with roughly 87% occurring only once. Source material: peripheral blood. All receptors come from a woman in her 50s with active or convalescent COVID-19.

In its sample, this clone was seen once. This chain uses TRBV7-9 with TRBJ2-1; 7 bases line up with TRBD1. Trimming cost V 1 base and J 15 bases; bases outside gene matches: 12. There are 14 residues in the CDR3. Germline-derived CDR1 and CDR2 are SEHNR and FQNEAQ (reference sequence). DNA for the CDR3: TGTGCCAGCAGCTTAGACGGACAGGCAAGAGGAGGGTTCTTC. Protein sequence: CASSLDGQARGGFF.

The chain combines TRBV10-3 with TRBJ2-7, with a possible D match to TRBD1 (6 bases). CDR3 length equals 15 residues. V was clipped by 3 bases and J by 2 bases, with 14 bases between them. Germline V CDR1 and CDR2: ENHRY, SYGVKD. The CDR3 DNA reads TGTGCCATCAGTGACAGAAACCAGGGGCCCTACGAGCAGTACTTC. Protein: CAISDRNQGPYEQYF.

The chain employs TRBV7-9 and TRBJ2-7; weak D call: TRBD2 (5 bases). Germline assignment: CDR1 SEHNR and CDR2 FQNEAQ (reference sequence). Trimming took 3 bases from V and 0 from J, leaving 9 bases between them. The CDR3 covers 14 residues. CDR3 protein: CASSFPEASYEQYF. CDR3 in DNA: TGTGCCAGCAGCTTCCCGGAGGCCTCCTACGAGCAGTACTTC.